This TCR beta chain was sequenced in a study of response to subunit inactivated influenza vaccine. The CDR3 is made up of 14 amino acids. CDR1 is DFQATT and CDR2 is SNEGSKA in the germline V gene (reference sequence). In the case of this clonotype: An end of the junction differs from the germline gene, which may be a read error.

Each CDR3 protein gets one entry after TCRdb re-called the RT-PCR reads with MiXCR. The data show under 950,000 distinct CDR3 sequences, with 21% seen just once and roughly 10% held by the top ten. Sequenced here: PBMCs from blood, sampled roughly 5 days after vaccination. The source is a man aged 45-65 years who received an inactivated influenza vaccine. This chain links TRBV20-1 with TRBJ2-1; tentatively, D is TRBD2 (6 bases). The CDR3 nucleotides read TGCGGTGCTAGAGTCCTGACTAGTAGCAATGAGCAGTTCTTC. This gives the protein CGARVLTSSNEQFF.